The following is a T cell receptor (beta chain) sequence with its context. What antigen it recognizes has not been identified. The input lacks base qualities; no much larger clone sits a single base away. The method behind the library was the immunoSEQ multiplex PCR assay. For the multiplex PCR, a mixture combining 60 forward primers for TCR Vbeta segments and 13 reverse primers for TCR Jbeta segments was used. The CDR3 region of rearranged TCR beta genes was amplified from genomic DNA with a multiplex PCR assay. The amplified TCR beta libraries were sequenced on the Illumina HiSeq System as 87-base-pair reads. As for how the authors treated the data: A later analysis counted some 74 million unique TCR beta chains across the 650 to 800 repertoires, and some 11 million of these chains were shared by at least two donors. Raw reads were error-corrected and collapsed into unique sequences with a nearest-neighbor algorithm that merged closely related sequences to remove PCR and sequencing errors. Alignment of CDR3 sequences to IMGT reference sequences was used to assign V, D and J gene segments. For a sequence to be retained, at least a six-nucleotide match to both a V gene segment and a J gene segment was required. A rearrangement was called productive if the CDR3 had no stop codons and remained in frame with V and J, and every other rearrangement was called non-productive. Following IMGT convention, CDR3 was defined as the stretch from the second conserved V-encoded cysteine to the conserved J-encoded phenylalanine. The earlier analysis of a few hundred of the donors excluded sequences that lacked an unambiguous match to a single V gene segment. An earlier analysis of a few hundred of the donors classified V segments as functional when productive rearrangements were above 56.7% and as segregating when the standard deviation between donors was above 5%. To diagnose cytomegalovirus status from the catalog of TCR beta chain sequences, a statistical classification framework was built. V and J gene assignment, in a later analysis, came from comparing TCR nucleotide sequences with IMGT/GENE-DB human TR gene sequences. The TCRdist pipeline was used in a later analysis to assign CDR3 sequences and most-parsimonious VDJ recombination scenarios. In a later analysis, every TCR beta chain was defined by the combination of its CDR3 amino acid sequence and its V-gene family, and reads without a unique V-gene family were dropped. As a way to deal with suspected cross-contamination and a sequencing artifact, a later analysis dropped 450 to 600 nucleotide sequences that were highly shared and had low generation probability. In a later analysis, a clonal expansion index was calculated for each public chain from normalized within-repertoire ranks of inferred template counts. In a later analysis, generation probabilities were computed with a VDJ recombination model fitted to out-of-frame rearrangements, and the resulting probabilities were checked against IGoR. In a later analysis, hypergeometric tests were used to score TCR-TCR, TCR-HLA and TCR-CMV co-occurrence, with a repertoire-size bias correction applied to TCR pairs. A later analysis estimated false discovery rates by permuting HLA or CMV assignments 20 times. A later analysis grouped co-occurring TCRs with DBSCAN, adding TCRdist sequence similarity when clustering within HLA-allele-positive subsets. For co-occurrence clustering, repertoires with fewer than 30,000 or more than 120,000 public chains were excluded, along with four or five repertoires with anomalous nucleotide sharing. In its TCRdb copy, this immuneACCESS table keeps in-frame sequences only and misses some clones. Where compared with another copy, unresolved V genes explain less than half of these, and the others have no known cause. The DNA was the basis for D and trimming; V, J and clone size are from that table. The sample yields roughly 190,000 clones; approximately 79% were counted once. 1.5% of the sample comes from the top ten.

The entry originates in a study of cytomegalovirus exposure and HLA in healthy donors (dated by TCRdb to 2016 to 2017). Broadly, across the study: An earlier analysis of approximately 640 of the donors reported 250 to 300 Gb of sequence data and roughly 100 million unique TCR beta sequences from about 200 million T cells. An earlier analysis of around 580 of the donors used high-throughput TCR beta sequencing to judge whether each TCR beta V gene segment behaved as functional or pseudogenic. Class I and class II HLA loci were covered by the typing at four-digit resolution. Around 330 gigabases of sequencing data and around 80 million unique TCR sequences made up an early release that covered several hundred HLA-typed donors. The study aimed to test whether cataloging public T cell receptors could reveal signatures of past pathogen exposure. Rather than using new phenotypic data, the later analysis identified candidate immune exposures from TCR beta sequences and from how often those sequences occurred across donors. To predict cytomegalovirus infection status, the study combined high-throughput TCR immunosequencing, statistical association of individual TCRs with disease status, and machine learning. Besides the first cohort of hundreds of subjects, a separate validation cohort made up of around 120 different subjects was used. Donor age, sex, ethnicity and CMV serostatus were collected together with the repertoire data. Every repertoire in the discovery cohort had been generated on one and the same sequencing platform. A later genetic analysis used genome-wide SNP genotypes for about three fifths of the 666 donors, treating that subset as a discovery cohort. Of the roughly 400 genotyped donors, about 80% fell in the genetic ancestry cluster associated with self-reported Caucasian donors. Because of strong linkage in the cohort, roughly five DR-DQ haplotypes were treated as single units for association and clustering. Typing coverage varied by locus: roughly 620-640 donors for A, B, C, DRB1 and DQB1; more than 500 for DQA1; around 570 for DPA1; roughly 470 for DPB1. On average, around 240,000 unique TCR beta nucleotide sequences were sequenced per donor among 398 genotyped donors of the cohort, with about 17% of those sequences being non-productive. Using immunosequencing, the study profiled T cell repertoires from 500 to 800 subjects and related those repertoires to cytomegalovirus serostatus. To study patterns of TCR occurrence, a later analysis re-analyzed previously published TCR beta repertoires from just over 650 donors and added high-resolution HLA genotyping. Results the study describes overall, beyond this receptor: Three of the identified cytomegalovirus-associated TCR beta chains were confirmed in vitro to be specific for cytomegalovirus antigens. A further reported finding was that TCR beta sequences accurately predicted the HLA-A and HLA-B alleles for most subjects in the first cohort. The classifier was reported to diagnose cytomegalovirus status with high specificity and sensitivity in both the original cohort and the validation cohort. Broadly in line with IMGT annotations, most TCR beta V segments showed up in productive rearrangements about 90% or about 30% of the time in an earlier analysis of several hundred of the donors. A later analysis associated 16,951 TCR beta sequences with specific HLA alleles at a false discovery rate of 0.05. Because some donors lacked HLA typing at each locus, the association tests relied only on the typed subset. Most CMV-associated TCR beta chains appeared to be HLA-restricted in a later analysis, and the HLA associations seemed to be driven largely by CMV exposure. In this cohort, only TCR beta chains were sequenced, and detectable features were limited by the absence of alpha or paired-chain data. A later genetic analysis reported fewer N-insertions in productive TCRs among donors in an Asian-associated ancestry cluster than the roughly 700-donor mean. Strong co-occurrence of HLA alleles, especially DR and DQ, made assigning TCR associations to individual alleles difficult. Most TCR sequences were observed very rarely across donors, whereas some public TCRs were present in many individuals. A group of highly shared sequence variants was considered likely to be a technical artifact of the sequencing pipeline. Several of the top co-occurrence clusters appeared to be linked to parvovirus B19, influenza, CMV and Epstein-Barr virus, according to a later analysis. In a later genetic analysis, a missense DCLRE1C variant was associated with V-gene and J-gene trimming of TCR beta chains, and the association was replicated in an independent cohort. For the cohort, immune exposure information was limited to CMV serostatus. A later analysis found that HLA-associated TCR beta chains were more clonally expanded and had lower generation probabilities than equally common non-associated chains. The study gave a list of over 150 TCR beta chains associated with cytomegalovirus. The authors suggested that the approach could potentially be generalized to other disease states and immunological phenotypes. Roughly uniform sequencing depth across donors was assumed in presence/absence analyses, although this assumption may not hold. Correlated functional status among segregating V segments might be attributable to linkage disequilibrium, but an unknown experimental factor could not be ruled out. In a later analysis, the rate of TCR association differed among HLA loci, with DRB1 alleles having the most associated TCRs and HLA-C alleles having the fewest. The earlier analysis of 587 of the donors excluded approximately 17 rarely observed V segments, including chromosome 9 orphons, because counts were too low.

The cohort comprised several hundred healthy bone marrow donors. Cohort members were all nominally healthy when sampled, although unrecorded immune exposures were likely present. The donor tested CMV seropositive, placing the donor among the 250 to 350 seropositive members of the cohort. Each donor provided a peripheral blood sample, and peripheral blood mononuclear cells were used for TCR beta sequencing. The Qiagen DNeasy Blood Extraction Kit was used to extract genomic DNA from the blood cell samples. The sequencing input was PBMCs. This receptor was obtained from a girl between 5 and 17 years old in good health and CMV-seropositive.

This receptor has the CDR3 CAAAAGGRTEAFF. In nucleotides, the sequence is TGTGCCGCGGCGGCAGGGGGTAGGACTGAAGCTTTCTTT. This chain is built from TRBV7-2 and TRBJ1-1; 7 central bases correspond to TRBD1. V has 11 bases trimmed and J has 5 bases trimmed; junction bases matching no gene number 11. CDR1 is given as SGHTA and CDR2 as FQGNSA, both from the germline V gene. The CDR3 runs 13 amino acids, cysteine and phenylalanine included. Only the CDR3 portion is preserved as DNA: 39 bases, with reading frame beginning at the first base.